The sequence of this T cell receptor beta chain was determined in a study of blood T cell repertoires in COVID-19. Whole-study context: Samples taken during acute and convalescent COVID-19 were collected in the United States, Italy and Spain. T cells, B-cell-depleted T cells, or PBMCs supplied cDNA or gDNA.

The germline gives CDR1 LNHDA, CDR2 SQIVND (reference sequence). V lost 0 bases, J lost 7 bases, and 9 bases stayed unmatched. CDR3 length equals 18 residues. Sequenced by immunoSEQ multiplex PCR; TCRdb stores in-frame clones only, minus some. The sample gives under 130,000 clones, roughly nine tenths of which show up once; roughly 18% is in the top ten. The sequenced sample consisted of peripheral blood. The receptor was derived from a woman older than 75 in a cohort sampled during active COVID-19. This sequence joins TRBV19 and TRBJ2-1; 13 bases are a match to TRBD2. The CDR3 DNA is TGTGCCAGTAGTATAGAAAGGACTAGCGGGGGTATTTATAATGAGCAGTTCTTC. Translated, it gives CASSIERTSGGIYNEQFF. The variable domain in full, completed from reference TRBV19 and TRBJ2-1, reads DGGITQSPKYLFRKEGQNVTLSCEQNLNHDAMYWYRQDPGQGLRLIYYSQIVNDFQKGDIAEGYSVSREKKESFPLTVTSAQKNPTAFYLCASSIERTSGGIYNEQFFGPGTRLTVL.